The rows below give T cell receptor beta chains drawn from one sample of a study of T cell responses to AZD1222 COVID-19 vaccine. Assay: immunoSEQ multiplex PCR; the TCRdb copy retains only in-frame clones and omits some. The sample shows fewer than 110,000 clones, approximately 89% of them seen only once. Here the sequenced sample was peripheral blood, taken on day 0 of AZD1222 vaccination. These receptor sequences come from an adult in good health. Each CDR3 is given without its conserved first and last residue.

>TRBJ1-2|TRBV4-3
ASSRGSSYGYT
>TRBJ2-3|TRBV5-1
ASRLAGTHTDTQY
>TRBJ1-6|TRBV25-1
ASSESGRGQPPR
>TRBJ1-1|TRBV11-1
ASSLDLDRLEAF
>TRBJ2-2|TRBV6-2/TRBV6-3
ASSYRSQHTPGTGELF
>TRBJ1-1|TRBV7-2
ASSLGQDDGNLV
>TRBJ2-1|TRBV28
ASSLVGGWSEQF
>TRBJ1-1|TRBV27
ASSLEYTSNTEAF
>TRBJ2-7|TRBV28
ASYQSGTSVEQY
>TRBJ2-5|TRBV18
ASSPSTETQY
>TRBJ1-3|TRBV19
ASSTGAGNTIY
>TRBJ2-3|TRBV5-5
ASSLEVGGLVSY
>TRBJ2-1|TRBV28
ASSTTGGSYNEQF
>TRBJ2-1|TRBV7-2
ASSLRLSSSYNEQF
>TRBJ2-2|TRBV24-1
ATSVVPGPSTGELF
>TRBJ1-2|TRBV6-5
ASSSTGHLNYGYT
>TRBJ1-5|TRBV5-5
ASSFLSGLSNQPQH
>TRBJ1-3|TRBV28
ASSVGGVSGNTIY
>TRBJ2-3|TRBV27
ASSPNFPTDTQY
>TRBJ2-7|TRBV7-2
ASSPGQGKQY
>TRBJ2-1|TRBV18
ASSPRDYNEQF
>TRBJ1-2|TRBV3-1/TRBV3-2
ASSQDGRPYGYT
>TRBJ2-3|TRBV9
ATSGDTDTQY
>TRBJ1-2|TRBV6-5
ASSYSSGQGI
>TRBJ2-7|TRBV15
ATSAERGVLGYEQY
>TRBJ1-2|TRBV6-1
ASSEVNNGYT
>TRBJ2-3|TRBV19
ASTGGLRPDTQY
>TRBJ1-2|TRBV3-1/TRBV3-2
ASSQAFQPTDYT
>TRBJ2-3|TRBV3-1/TRBV3-2
ASVGSGGALNTQY
>TRBJ1-6|TRBV7-9
ASSLWTGNSPLH
>TRBJ1-1|TRBV5-6
ASSPWAMNTEAF
>TRBJ2-5|TRBV6-1
ASSEVSGGRETQY
>TRBJ2-2|TRBV6-1
ASSANPGPNTGELF
>TRBJ1-2|TRBV7-8
ASSRDRGGYGYT
>TRBJ2-1|TRBV6-5
ASSSGLFSNEQF
>TRBJ2-3|TRBV11-2
ASTPPGTSGTDTQY
>TRBJ2-1|TRBV20-1
SARLGNEQF
>TRBJ2-1|TRBV6-6
ASSRGLAGNNEQF
>TRBJ2-7|TRBV6-2/TRBV6-3
ASNPPGEGLLASEQY
>TRBJ1-6|TRBV6-2/TRBV6-3
ASSEYNSPLH
>TRBJ1-1|TRBV6-4
ASSQEMNTEAF
>TRBJ2-5|TRBV25-1
ASSAQRGQETQY
>TRBJ1-2|TRBV30
AWSVRGYGYT